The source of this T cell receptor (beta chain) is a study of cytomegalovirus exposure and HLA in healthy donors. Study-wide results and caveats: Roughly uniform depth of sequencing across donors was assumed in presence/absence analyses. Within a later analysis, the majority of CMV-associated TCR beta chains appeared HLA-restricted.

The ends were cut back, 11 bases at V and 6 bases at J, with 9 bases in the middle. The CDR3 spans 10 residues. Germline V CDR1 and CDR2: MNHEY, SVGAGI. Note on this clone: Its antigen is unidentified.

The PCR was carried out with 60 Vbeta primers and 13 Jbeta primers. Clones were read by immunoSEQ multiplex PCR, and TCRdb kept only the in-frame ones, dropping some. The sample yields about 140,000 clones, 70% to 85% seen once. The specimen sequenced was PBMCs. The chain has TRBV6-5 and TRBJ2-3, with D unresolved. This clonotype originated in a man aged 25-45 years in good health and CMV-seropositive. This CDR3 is CAPPVDTQYF. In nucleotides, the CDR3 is TGTGCCCCTCCCGTGGATACGCAGTATTTT.